Described below is a single TCR beta chain sequence and its context. This sample was taken from a study of blood T cell repertoires in COVID-19. Turning to the study itself: Sites across the United States, Italy and Spain contributed samples from acute and convalescent COVID-19. Nucleic acid was either cDNA or gDNA, and it came from T cells, B-cell-depleted T cells, or PBMCs.

CDR3 length equals 16 residues. Germline V gives CDR1 SGHDT, CDR2 YYEEEE. The V end lost 4 bases, the J end lost 4 bases, and 20 bases lay between the germline ends. The assay was immunoSEQ multiplex PCR, and TCRdb's table has in-frame clones only and misses some. Altogether about 140,000 clones are present, roughly 88% being singletons, with the ten largest covering about 1.8%. This TCR was recovered from a woman in her fifties or sixties with acute or convalescent COVID-19. Input material: peripheral blood. This sequence joins TRBV5-6 and TRBJ1-2, with D perhaps matching TRBD1 (5 bases). The CDR3 reads CASSPRTNYRAYGYTF. Written as DNA, the CDR3 is TGTGCCAGCAGCCCTCGGACAAATTATAGGGCCTATGGCTACACCTTC. Using reference TRBV5-6 and TRBJ1-2 for the parts outside the CDR3, the full variable domain is DAGVTQSPTHLIKTRGQQVTLRCSPKSGHDTVSWYQQALGQGPQFIFQYYEEEERQRGNFPDRFSGHQFPNYSSELNVNALLLGDSALYLCASSPRTNYRAYGYTFGSGTRLTVV.